This T cell receptor beta chain appears in the sequencing data of a study of blood T cell repertoires in COVID-19. About the research overall: The study drew acute and convalescent COVID-19 samples from the United States, Italy and Spain. PBMCs, B-cell-depleted T cells, or T cells were the source of the cDNA or gDNA that made up the material.

The V and J ends lost 3 bases and 4 bases, in that order; junction bases with no gene match: 11. The CDR3 contains 16 residues. Germline V CDR1 and CDR2: MNHEY, SMNVEV (reference sequence). Original handling: Amplified reference gene primers provided the basis for estimating nucleated cell counts. Only in-frame clones appear in the TCRdb table, and some are missing; sequencing was by immunoSEQ multiplex PCR. D and trimming come from the DNA, and the V and J calls and clone size come from that table. The data contain more than 150,000 clones, 94% of them seen just once; the ten biggest clones take up 0.76%. Seattle's cohort entered during active infection and was followed longitudinally.

The receptor was derived from a man aged 30-40 years with COVID-19, enrolled during active disease. The material sequenced was peripheral blood. This chain links TRBV27 with TRBJ1-1, with 7 bases lining up with TRBD1. The CDR3, as DNA: TGTGCCAGCAGTTTTCGGACGACAGGGAGGCGCACTGAAGCTTTCTTT. Encoded protein: CASSFRTTGRRTEAFF.